Given below is one T cell receptor beta chain in context. This clonotype was recorded many times. Its antigen is not yet known. Per-nucleotide qualities are absent, and no much larger clonotype sits a single base away. The intended sense of this specimen's time point label: newly diagnosed GD, antithyroid drugs for less than 3 months. RNA was extracted from PBMCs in TRIzol for both TCR sequencing and RNA sequencing. The diagnosis of Graves' disease followed American Thyroid Association guidelines. Patients for the study were recruited at an endocrinology department in Xi'an, China. Each patient gave 9 to 10 milliliters of peripheral blood, collected in an EDTA anticoagulant tube. Ficoll Paque Plus density gradient separation was used to isolate PBMCs, and no further T cell sorting was performed. An Agilent 2100 Bioanalyzer and agarose gel were used to check RNA quality, and a NanoDrop 2000 was used to measure RNA concentration.

This entry is derived from a study of regulatory T cells in long-lasting Graves disease (dated by TCRdb to the early 2020s). For the study in its entirety: Newly diagnosed Graves' disease patients had taken antithyroid drugs for less than 3 months. Persistent Graves' disease patients were compared with newly diagnosed Graves' disease patients by peripheral blood TCR sequencing and RNA sequencing. The study took place in China and was registered as a clinical trial. A total of roughly 33 samples were covered by TCR sequencing, comprising approximately 13 persistent and around 20 newly diagnosed Graves' disease patients. Overall study outcomes, separate from this receptor: The authors noted that the small sample size was a limitation that may lower accuracy. Persistent disease showed preferential use of TRBV28, TRBJ1-2 and TRBJ2-5, whereas newly diagnosed disease favored TRBV20-1 and TRBJ2-1. Compared with newly diagnosed patients, persistent Graves' disease patients had lower TCR Shannon entropy and fewer highly expanded clones, which suggests clonal expansion. Patients with persistent disease shared more public clonotypes (around 3,000) than newly diagnosed patients did (966). Only the TCR beta chain was sequenced and analyzed. Only peripheral blood was studied, because thyroid tissue, the primary lesion, was inaccessible.

Cut back by 3 bases and 7 bases, the V and J ends lie 15 bases apart. The CDR3 holds 13 amino acids from the cysteine to the phenylalanine. Only the CDR3 part of the read is kept: 39 bases, read in frame from the first base. Via the germline V gene (reference sequence), CDR1 is GTSNPN and CDR2 SVGIG. The receptor library was made with multiplex PCR. For sequencing, an Illumina HiSeq 4000 was employed. iRepertoire HTBI primers and Arm-PCR amplification of CDR3 regions were used to construct TCR beta libraries. Before sequencing, the PCR products underwent gel purification. In the original analysis: A total of 62 TRBV and under 15 TRBJ segments were identified across samples and were used for gene usage analysis of CDR3 amino acid clonotypes. Filtered high-quality paired reads were merged into contigs using COPE and FqMerger. Contigs were aligned with BLAST to IMGT TRBV, TRBD and TRBJ reference genes, and CDR3 was defined per IMGT. Any clonotype with a frequency above 0.1% was counted as a highly expanded clone. Repertoire diversity was measured by Shannon entropy, and V-J evenness by the Gini coefficient. A clonotype found in more than one individual was treated as public. The public sequencing data were trimmed at Q25 with fastp and processed into clonotypes with MiXCR by TCRdb, which kept only in-frame beta chains. Under each unique CDR3 protein, matching rows form one entry showing the most common genes and DNA. The V and J calls shown here were made by TCRdb, not taken from the authors' results. The sample data list about 620,000 distinct CDR3 sequences, and under 20% of these were observed just once. The top ten constitute about 20% of the sample.

The sample also formed part of further work on T cells in Graves' hyperthyroidism and ophthalmopathy. Drawing on the second study: A patient counted as having stable Graves' hyperthyroidism if no progression to ophthalmopathy occurred over 18 months of follow-up. Hyperthyroidism patients were aged 18 to 65 years and newly diagnosed, with disease duration of less than 2 months. Any patient with an uncontrolled infection, another autoimmune disease, pregnancy or lactation was excluded. Diagnoses were established on the basis of clinical symptoms, serum thyroxine and TRAb, thyroid ultrasound, and orbital computed tomography. A first-round RT-PCR of the TCR CDR3 used the HTBI primer set with the Qiagen OneStep RT-PCR kit. Most expanded thyroid clonotypes (frequency above 0.001) were also detected in blood, a finding suggesting that blood repertoires may reflect thyroid immune responses. A model built on a 13 V-J signature distinguished ophthalmopathy from stable hyperthyroidism, reaching about 88% sensitivity and about 81% specificity in cross-validation and 80%/75% in testing. In validation, progression to ophthalmopathy was predicted by the model with nearly 71% sensitivity and 72% to 85% specificity, a median of about 6.8 months before onset. A discovery cohort of about a hundred patients, about 43 with Graves' ophthalmopathy and about 60 with stable Graves' hyperthyroidism, was used to find distinguishing TCR V-J signatures. An independent validation cohort of some 18 hyperthyroidism patients and more than 15 patients who later progressed to ophthalmopathy tested prospective prediction of ophthalmopathy. The roughly 91 discovery patients were randomly divided into training and test sets at a 7:3 ratio. In about 6 Graves' hyperthyroidism patients, the study also compared T-cell repertoires from thyroid tissue with T-cell repertoires from blood. Following sampling, methimazole starting at 30 mg daily was given to hyperthyroidism patients, and high-dose intravenous methylprednisolone was given to ophthalmopathy patients. Libraries were constructed in a second round of multiplex PCR, after which size selection and purification were carried out. Libraries were sequenced paired-end with 100 bp reads on an Illumina HiSeq2000. SOAPnuke was used to process the raw data, throwing out any read that contained adapters or uncalled bases, had a mean Phred below 15, or lacked an exact constant-primer or identifier match. High-quality paired reads were merged using COPE v1.2.5, and each unique nucleotide sequence was defined as a clonotype. Clonotypes were aligned to IMGT TRBV, TRBD and TRBJ reference segments using MiTCR v1.1. The analysis included only V-J combinations with a frequency above 0.0001, which together covered roughly 99% of the repertoires. The TCS score was defined as the ratio of F50 (clonal expansion) to E x V (chaos), calculated using BLOSUM62-based TCRdist between CDR3 peptides within each V-J. Welch's t-statistics and random forest reduced fewer than 550 V-J features to about 13, which were used in a naive Bayes classifier (R e1071). No statistical method was used to set the sample size in advance, and investigators knew the group allocation. The paper describes TCR Vbeta CDR3 sequencing of 120 to 150 peripheral blood samples, made up of under 50 ophthalmopathy patients, 70 to 80 hyperthyroidism patients and 17 progressor patients.

This TCR derives from a woman aged 30 to 39 with Graves disease. Donor details come from another sample of the same person, matched by shared clones. The sample in question was peripheral blood mononuclear cells (PBMCs), obtained at new diagnosis, from a patient treated with antithyroid drugs. The V and J genes are TRBV30 and TRBJ1-2; D gene: possibly TRBD1, on 5 matching bases. The bases are TGTGCCTGGAGCCCTCAGGGCGTCGGTGGCTACACCTTC. This is translated as CAWSPQGVGGYTF.